The text below deals with one T cell receptor beta chain. The data were taken from a study of blood T cell repertoires in COVID-19. Study-level information: PBMCs, B-cell-depleted T cells, or T cells were the source of the cDNA or gDNA that made up the material.

Only in-frame clones appear in the TCRdb table, and some are missing; sequencing was by immunoSEQ multiplex PCR. The sample yields roughly 230,000 clones, under 90% seen once. Grouping used clinical history reported by participants in a survey and questionnaire. Germline loops: CDR1 SGHNT, CDR2 YYREEE (reference sequence). The CDR3 consists of 17 residues. The ends lost 6 bases at V and 3 bases at J; junction bases unmatched: 14. Source material: PBMCs or T cells enriched from blood (not recorded which). This TCR was recovered from an older woman who had recovered from COVID-19. The rearrangement uses TRBV5-4 and TRBJ2-7; 11 nucleotides line up with TRBD2. In nucleotides, the CDR3 is TGTGCCAGCAACAACCACATAACGGGACTAGCGGACTACGAGCAGTACTTC. Its protein is CASNNHITGLADYEQYF.